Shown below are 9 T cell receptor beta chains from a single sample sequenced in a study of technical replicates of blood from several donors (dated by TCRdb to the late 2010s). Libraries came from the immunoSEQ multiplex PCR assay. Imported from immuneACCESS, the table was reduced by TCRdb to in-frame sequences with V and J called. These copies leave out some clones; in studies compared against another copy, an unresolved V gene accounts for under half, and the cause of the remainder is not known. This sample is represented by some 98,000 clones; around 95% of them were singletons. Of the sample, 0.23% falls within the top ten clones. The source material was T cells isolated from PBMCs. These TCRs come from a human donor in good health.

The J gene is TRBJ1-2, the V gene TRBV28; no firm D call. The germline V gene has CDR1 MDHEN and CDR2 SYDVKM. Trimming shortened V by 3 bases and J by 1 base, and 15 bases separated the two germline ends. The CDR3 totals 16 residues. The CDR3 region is CASSFLESRLNYGYTF. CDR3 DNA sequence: TGTGCCAGCAGTTTCCTGGAAAGCAGACTTAACTATGGCTACACCTTC.

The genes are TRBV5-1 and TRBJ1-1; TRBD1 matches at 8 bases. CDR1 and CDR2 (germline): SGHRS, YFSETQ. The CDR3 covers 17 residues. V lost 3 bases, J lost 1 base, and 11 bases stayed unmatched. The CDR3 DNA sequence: TGCGCCAGCAGCTCTCGGACAGGGCTAAGGGGGAACACTGAAGCTTTCTTT. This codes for CASSSRTGLRGNTEAFF. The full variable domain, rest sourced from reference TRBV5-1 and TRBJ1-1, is KAGVTQTPRYLIKTRGQQVTLSCSPISGHRSVSWYQQTPGQGLQFLFEYFSETQRNKGNFPGRFSGRQFSNSRSEMNVSTLELGDSALYLCASSSRTGLRGNTEAFFGQGTRLTVV.

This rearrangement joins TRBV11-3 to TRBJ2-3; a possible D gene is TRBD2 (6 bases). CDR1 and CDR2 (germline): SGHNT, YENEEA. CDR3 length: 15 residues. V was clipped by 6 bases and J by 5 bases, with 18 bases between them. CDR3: CASSSEWGDEDTQYF. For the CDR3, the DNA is TGTGCCAGCAGTTCAGAATGGGGGGATGAAGATACGCAGTATTTT.

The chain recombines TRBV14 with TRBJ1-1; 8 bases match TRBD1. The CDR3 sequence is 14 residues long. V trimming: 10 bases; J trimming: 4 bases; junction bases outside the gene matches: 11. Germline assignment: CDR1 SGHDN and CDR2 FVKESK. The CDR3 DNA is TGTGCCATACAGACAGGGGAATGGAGCACTGAAGCTTTCTTT. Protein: CAIQTGEWSTEAFF. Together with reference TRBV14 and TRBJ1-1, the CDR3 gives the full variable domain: EAGVTQFPSHSVIEKGQTVTLRCDPISGHDNLYWYRRVMGKEIKFLLHFVKESKQDESGMPNNRFLAERTGGTYSTLKVQPAELEDSGVYFCAIQTGEWSTEAFFGQGTRLTVV.

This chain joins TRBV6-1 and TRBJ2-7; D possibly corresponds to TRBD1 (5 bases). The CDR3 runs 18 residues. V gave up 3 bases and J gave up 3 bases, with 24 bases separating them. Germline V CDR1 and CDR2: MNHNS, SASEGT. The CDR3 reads CASSDRVVLKIILYEQYF. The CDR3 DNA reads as TGTGCCAGCAGTGACAGGGTTGTCCTAAAAATAATTCTCTACGAGCAGTACTTC.

The CDR3 loop is CASSLDQGGRGAFF. DNA for the CDR3: TGCGCCAGCAGCTTGGACCAAGGGGGAAGGGGAGCTTTCTTT. The chain joins TRBV5-1 to TRBJ1-1; maybe TRBD1 (6 bases). The V gene lost 0 bases and the J gene lost 10 bases, with 16 bases spanning the gap. CDR3 length equals 14 residues. Germline V gene lookup returns CDR1 SGHRS and CDR2 YFSETQ.

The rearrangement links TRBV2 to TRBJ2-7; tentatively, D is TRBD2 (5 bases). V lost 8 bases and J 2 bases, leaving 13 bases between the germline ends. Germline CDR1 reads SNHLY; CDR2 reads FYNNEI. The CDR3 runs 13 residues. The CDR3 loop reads CASVYQRAYEQYF. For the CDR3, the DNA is TGTGCCAGCGTTTATCAGAGGGCCTACGAGCAGTACTTC.

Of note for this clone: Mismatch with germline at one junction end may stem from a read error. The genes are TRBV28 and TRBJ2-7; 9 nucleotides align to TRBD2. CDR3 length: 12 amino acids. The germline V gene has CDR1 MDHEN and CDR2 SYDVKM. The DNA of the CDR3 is TGTGCCAGCAAGACTAGCGGCCCCAGTATGAACTTC. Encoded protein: CASKTSGPSMNF.

Here the CDR3 reads CASNRRDQPQHF. The DNA of the CDR3 is TGTGCCAGCAACAGGAGGGATCAGCCCCAGCATTTT. The chain links TRBV6-6 to TRBJ1-5; D might be TRBD1 (5 bases). Germline V gene lookup returns CDR1 MNHNY and CDR2 SVGAGI (reference sequence). The CDR3 length is 12 residues. V dropped 7 bases and J dropped 5 bases, with 9 bases sitting between them.